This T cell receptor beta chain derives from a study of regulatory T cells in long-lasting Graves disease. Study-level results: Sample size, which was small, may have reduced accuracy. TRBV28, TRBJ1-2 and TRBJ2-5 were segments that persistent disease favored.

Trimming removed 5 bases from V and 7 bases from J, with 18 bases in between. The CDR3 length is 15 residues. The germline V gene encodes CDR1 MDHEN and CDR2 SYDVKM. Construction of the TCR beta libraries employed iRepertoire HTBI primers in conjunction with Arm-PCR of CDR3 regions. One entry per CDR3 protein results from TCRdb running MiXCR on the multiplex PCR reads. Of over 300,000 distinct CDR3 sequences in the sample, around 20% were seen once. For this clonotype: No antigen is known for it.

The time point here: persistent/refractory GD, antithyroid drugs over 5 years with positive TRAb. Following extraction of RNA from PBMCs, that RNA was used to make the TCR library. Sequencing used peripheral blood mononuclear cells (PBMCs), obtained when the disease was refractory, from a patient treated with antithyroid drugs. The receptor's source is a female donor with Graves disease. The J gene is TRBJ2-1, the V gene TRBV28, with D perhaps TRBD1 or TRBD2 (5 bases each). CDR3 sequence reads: CASSGTVWGENEQFF. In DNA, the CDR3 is TGTGCCAGCAGTGGGACGGTGTGGGGAGAGAATGAGCAGTTCTTC. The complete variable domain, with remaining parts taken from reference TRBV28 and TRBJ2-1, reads DVKVTQSSRYLVKRTGEKVFLECVQDMDHENMFWYRQDPGLGLRLIYFSYDVKMKEKGDIPEGYSVSREKKERFSLILESASTNQTSMYLCASSGTVWGENEQFFGPGTRLTVL.